This T cell receptor beta chain was obtained from a study of spatial heterogeneity in lung cancer. Study-level background: Each distinct TCR and UMI combination averaged more than ten appearances in raw reads.

The CDR3 loop spans 13 amino acids. Germline lookup yields CDR1 WNHNN and CDR2 SYGVQD (reference sequence). Trimming took 2 bases from V and 4 from J, leaving 8 bases between them. This sample's time point: blood at routine non-recurrence follow-up after resection. Without sorting, whole RNA was sequenced from tumor, nontumor lung or frozen PBMC. All TCR cDNA molecules were individually tagged with a unique molecular identifier. TCRdb independently ran MiXCR on the 5' RACE reads; one entry per CDR3 protein. This table holds under 150,000 distinct CDR3 sequences, 9% to 15% found once. The chain couples TRBV10-1 to TRBJ1-1; D unclear. The source is a male donor with early-stage non-small cell lung cancer. Sequences were derived from PBMCs, sampled at follow-up. In DNA, the CDR3 is TGCGCCAGCAGTGAGAACAGAGGCACTGAAGCTTTCTTT. Amino acid sequence: CASSENRGTEAFF.